This T cell receptor (beta chain) appears in the sequencing data of a study of cytomegalovirus exposure and HLA in healthy donors. Findings of the study overall: The study flagged some 170 TCR beta chains as cytomegalovirus-associated. A few chains tied to CMV proved CMV antigen-specific in vitro.

In regard to this clone: Its target is not known.

CDR3 length: 13 amino acids. Germline V gene sequence: CDR1 PRHDT, CDR2 FYEKMQ (reference sequence). V lost 5 bases, J lost 4 bases, and 9 bases lay in between. Use of 60 Vbeta and 13 Jbeta primers characterized the PCR. Produced via immunoSEQ multiplex PCR; TCRdb's table is partial and in-frame only. The sample lists approximately 200,000 clones, 65% to 85% occurring once. When sampled, the donors appeared nominally healthy, though they likely had unrecorded immune exposures. The clonotype was recovered from a boy aged 2 to 9 in good health and CMV-seronegative. The chain carries TRBV13 and TRBJ2-1, with D uncertain. Sequenced sample: PBMCs. This CDR3 reads CASSLRTYNEQFF. The CDR3 DNA sequence: TGTGCCAGCAGCCTAAGAACTTACAATGAGCAGTTCTTC.